This T cell receptor beta chain derives from a study of technical replicates of blood from a handful of donors. Using immunoSEQ multiplex PCR, the repertoire was profiled, and TCRdb retains in-frame clones only, with some absent. This table has about 50,000 clones, roughly 95% appearing once. V gave up 4 bases and J gave up 8 bases, with 8 bases separating them. CDR1 is LNHDA and CDR2 is SQIVND in the germline V gene (reference sequence). The CDR3 has 11 amino acids. This clonotype originated in a human donor in good health. V usage is TRBV19 and J usage is TRBJ1-2; D remains ambiguous. Sequenced material: T cells isolated from PBMCs. The CDR3 nucleotides read TGTGCCAGTAGTAGAGGAGGCGGCTACACCTTC. Translating it yields CASSRGGGYTF.